This entry features one T cell receptor (beta chain) sequence. Profiling relied on immunoSEQ multiplex PCR, and the TCRdb table lists in-frame clones only, not all of them. The sample carries a few hundred thousand clones, 75% to 90% recorded once. Between the trimmed V and J ends, which lost 2 bases and 6 bases, there was a span of 11 bases. This CDR3 is built from 15 residues. Germline CDR1 is LGHNA and CDR2 is YSLEER. The data stem from a study of blood T cell repertoires in COVID-19. Turning to the study itself: Samples taken during acute and convalescent COVID-19 were collected in the United States, Italy and Spain. PBMCs, B-cell-depleted T cells, or T cells provided the cDNA or gDNA that made up the material.

The source is a woman in her forties or fifties who had recovered from COVID-19. This sequence joins TRBV4-3 and TRBJ1-6, with D possibly being TRBD1 (5 bases). The sequenced sample was peripheral blood. The CDR3 DNA is TGCGCCAGCAGCCAATTGGGGGGGGTTAATTCACCCCTCCACTTT. Encoded protein: CASSQLGGVNSPLHF.